One sample yielded the 23 T cell receptor beta chains listed below, sequenced in a study of cytotoxic CD8 clonotypes in ibrutinib-treated CLL (TCRdb year 2021). The library was obtained by the immunoSEQ multiplex PCR assay. TCRdb took this table from immuneACCESS and kept in-frame rearrangements with V and J called. Such tables lack part of the clones; where checked against another copy, unresolved V genes explain under half of the gap, and the rest is unexplained. The sample table holds roughly 160,000 clones, of which roughly four fifths were seen once. Together, the top ten hold about 4.3% of the sample. The time point label, as the study defines it: 24 months on ibrutinib. The source was PBMCs, collected after 24 months of ibrutinib treatment. The receptors stem from a human donor with chronic lymphocytic leukemia.

The rearrangement joins TRBV11-3 to TRBJ2-7, with a tentative D call TRBD2 (6 bases). Germline V gene data show CDR1 as SGHNT and CDR2 as YENEEA. This CDR3 has 15 residues. The ends were cut back, 5 bases at V and 7 bases at J, with 21 bases in the middle. In DNA form, the CDR3 reads TGTGCCAGCAGCCCGGGACTCCCCGAGGGTTTAGAGCAGTACTTC. Translation: CASSPGLPEGLEQYF. Full variable domain (outside the CDR3, taken from reference TRBV11-3 and TRBJ2-7): EAGVVQSPRYKIIEKKQPVAFWCNPISGHNTLYWYLQNLGQGPELLIRYENEEAVDDSQLPKDRFSAERLKGVDSTLKIQPAELGDSAVYLCASSPGLPEGLEQYFGPGTRLTVT.

The chain recombines TRBV6-1 with TRBJ1-2; D is perhaps TRBD1 (6 bases). Germline CDR1 reads MNHNS; CDR2 reads SASEGT. CDR3 length equals 12 residues. Trimming took 8 bases from V and 7 from J, leaving 14 bases between them. The CDR3 DNA reads TGTGCCAGCGTTGCAGGGGAGCGTGGCTACACCTTC. Amino acids: CASVAGERGYTF.

Only one count was recorded for this clone. The gene calls are TRBV19 and TRBJ1-2; no reliable D call. V lost 3 bases and J lost 2, with 10 bases in between. This CDR3 comprises 14 residues. Germline loops: CDR1 LNHDA, CDR2 SQIVND (reference sequence). The CDR3 loop reads CASSMGSVNYGYTF. The CDR3 DNA sequence: TGTGCCAGTAGTATGGGATCGGTGAACTATGGCTACACCTTC.

The chain has TRBV19 and TRBJ2-3, with a possible D match to TRBD2 (5 bases). Trimming took 10 bases from V and 5 from J, leaving 22 bases between them. This CDR3 comprises 15 residues. Per the germline V gene, CDR1 is LNHDA and CDR2 is SQIVND (reference sequence). The CDR3 nucleotides read TGTGCCACAACCAGAGGTCCGGGATTCGTAGATACGCAGTATTTT. Protein: CATTRGPGFVDTQYF.

The chain employs TRBV6-1 and TRBJ1-1, with D possibly TRBD1 on 6 matching bases. The CDR3 consists of 15 residues. V lost 0 bases, J lost 5 bases, and 13 bases lay in between. Germline CDR1 MNHNS, CDR2 SASEGT. CDR3 coding DNA: TGTGCCAGCAGTGAAGCGGCGGGGGGCTGGACTGAAGCTTTCTTT. The encoded protein is CASSEAAGGWTEAFF.

The V call is TRBV29-1, the J call TRBJ1-2; D gene ambiguous. Trimming took off 0 bases at V and 1 base at J, with 6 bases between the two ends. Germline lookup yields CDR1 SQVTM and CDR2 ANQGSEA. The CDR3 has 13 residues. CDR3 protein: CSVEDPVNYGYTF. The CDR3 DNA reads as TGCAGCGTTGAAGATCCCGTTAACTATGGCTACACCTTC.

The DNA of the CDR3 is TGTGCCAGCAGCCAAGATAGGGACCTTAACACCGGGGAGCTGTTTTTT. It codes for CASSQDRDLNTGELFF. V and J are TRBV4-2 and TRBJ2-2; D might be TRBD1 or TRBD2, each matching 5 bases. The V end lost 0 bases, the J end lost 2 bases, and 10 bases lay between the germline ends. Germline-derived CDR1 and CDR2 are LGHNA and YNFKEQ. The CDR3 consists of 16 residues.

In this sample, this clone turned up a few times. This chain links TRBV29-1 with TRBJ1-2; D uncertain. Trimming shortened V by 5 bases and J by 7 bases, and 5 bases separated the two germline ends. This CDR3 region has 9 residues. Germline V gene data show CDR1 as SQVTM and CDR2 as ANQGSEA. CDR3: CSVFGGYTF. The CDR3 region has the DNA TGCAGCGTTTTCGGTGGCTACACCTTC.

This clone was found once. The V call is TRBV18, the J call TRBJ2-2, with 10 positions matching TRBD1. The CDR3 is 15 amino acids. V trimming: 6 bases; J trimming: 0 bases; junction bases outside the gene matches: 1. Germline V gene data show CDR1 as KGHSH and CDR2 as LQKENI. The CDR3 nucleotides read TGTGCCAGCTCCGGACAGGGGGCGAACACCGGGGAGCTGTTTTTT. It is translated as CASSGQGANTGELFF.

The V gene is TRBV10-3, the J gene TRBJ2-5; D is unresolved. The V gene lost 2 bases and the J gene lost 5 bases, with 15 bases spanning the gap. The CDR3 has 15 amino acids. The V gene's germline CDR1 is ENHRY and CDR2 SYGVKD. The CDR3 loop reads CAISERTVRMETQYF. DNA for the CDR3: TGTGCCATCAGTGAGCGGACCGTGCGGATGGAGACCCAGTACTTC.

The chain has TRBV19 and TRBJ1-1; D ambiguous. Germline CDR1 is LNHDA and CDR2 is SQIVND (reference sequence). V lost 2 bases and J lost 5, with 15 bases in between. This CDR3 has 15 amino acids. CDR3 nucleotides: TGTGCCAGTAGTATAAATGGTAACGGAGGGACTGAAGCTTTCTTT. Protein sequence: CASSINGNGGTEAFF.

The V call is TRBV11-2, the J call TRBJ2-5; D possibly corresponds to TRBD1 (5 bases). The V gene's germline CDR1 is SGHAT and CDR2 FQNNGV. Trimming pared 8 bases from V and 2 bases from J, leaving 12 bases between. This CDR3 has 13 amino acids. The CDR3 here is CASLGQEQETQYF. The CDR3 nucleotides read TGTGCCAGCCTAGGACAAGAACAAGAGACCCAGTACTTC.

This chain joins TRBV5-1 and TRBJ1-2; the D gene is possibly TRBD1 (5 bases). Germline-derived CDR1 and CDR2 are SGHRS and YFSETQ. The CDR3 sequence is 16 residues long. V lost 1 base and J lost 8, with 21 bases in between. CDR3: CASSLSVFEQAGGYTF. CDR3 coding DNA: TGCGCCAGCAGCTTGTCGGTTTTCGAACAGGCGGGGGGCTACACCTTC.

A single count supports this clone. This chain connects TRBV15 to TRBJ1-2; D is ambiguous. From germline, CDR1 is LNHNV and CDR2 YYDKDF (reference sequence). V lost 8 bases to trimming and J lost 6 bases, with 22 bases between them. The CDR3 loop spans 15 amino acids. The CDR3 loop reads CATSEDSRAPHGYTF. The CDR3 DNA reads as TGTGCCACCTCGGAGGATTCGAGGGCCCCGCATGGCTACACCTTC.

This clone has more than one count but fewer than ten. This rearrangement joins TRBV5-1 to TRBJ2-1; D perhaps matches TRBD2 (5 bases). V lost 3 bases to trimming and J lost 0 bases, with 16 bases between them. The CDR3 consists of 17 residues. Germline loops: CDR1 SGHRS, CDR2 YFSETQ. CDR3 DNA: TGCGCCAGCAGCTCCCTTGCTAGCACTAGCTCCTACAATGAGCAGTTCTTC. Protein product: CASSSLASTSSYNEQFF.

The gene calls are TRBV19 and TRBJ2-7; D not resolved. CDR1 LNHDA and CDR2 SQIVND come from the germline V gene (reference sequence). The germline V and J ends were trimmed by 10 bases and 0 bases, with 10 bases remaining between them. The CDR3 has 12 residues. The CDR3 nucleotides are TGTGCCACACGACCCAGCTCCTACGAGCAGTACTTC. Amino acids: CATRPSSYEQYF. Together with reference TRBV19 and TRBJ2-7, the CDR3 gives the full variable domain: DGGITQSPKYLFRKEGQNVTLSCEQNLNHDAMYWYRQDPGQGLRLIYYSQIVNDFQKGDIAEGYSVSREKKESFPLTVTSAQKNPTAFYLCATRPSSYEQYFGPGTRLTVT.

This clone was recorded only once. The chain combines TRBV4-2 with TRBJ2-7; TRBD1 agrees at 7 bases. The CDR3 extends over 15 amino acids. Germline-derived CDR1 and CDR2 are LGHNA and YNFKEQ. Trimming cost V 2 bases and J 2 bases; bases outside gene matches: 6. CDR3 sequence reads: CASSQPGQAPYEQYF. For the CDR3, the DNA is TGTGCCAGCAGCCAACCTGGACAGGCCCCCTACGAGCAGTACTTC.

The rearrangement links TRBV9 to TRBJ1-4; tentatively, D is TRBD1 (5 bases). Germline loops: CDR1 SGDLS, CDR2 YYNGEE. This CDR3 region has 13 residues. The V gene lost 10 bases and the J gene lost 8 bases, with 18 bases spanning the gap. The CDR3, as DNA: TGTGCCGCTACGGGGGTAATTTTGGAAAAACTGTTTTTT. This codes for CAATGVILEKLFF.

The chain employs TRBV19 and TRBJ2-2, with a tentative D call TRBD2 (5 bases). Germline-derived CDR1 and CDR2 are LNHDA and SQIVND (reference sequence). The CDR3 totals 14 residues. V was trimmed by 8 bases and J by 8 bases, leaving 18 bases between them. The CDR3 here is CASAETGEKGELFF. DNA for the CDR3: TGTGCCAGTGCCGAAACCGGGGAAAAGGGGGAGCTGTTTTTT.

The chain combines TRBV5-4 with TRBJ2-3; D is perhaps TRBD2 (5 bases). This CDR3 region has 15 residues. Germline assignment: CDR1 SGHNT and CDR2 YYREEE (reference sequence). Trimming cost V 2 bases and J 4 bases, with 14 bases left between them. CDR3 sequence: CASSLRTQLPDTQYF. CDR3 nucleotide sequence: TGTGCCAGCAGCTTAAGGACTCAACTTCCAGATACGCAGTATTTT.

The genes are TRBV11-2 and TRBJ2-3; TRBD2 aligns across 9 bases. J was trimmed by 5 bases and V by 5 bases; bases with no gene match: 17. In germline, CDR1 is SGHAT, CDR2 FQNNGV. The CDR3 length is 18 residues. CDR3 sequence: CASSPLYGSGGLIDTQYF. The DNA of the CDR3 is TGTGCCAGCAGCCCGCTATACGGGAGCGGGGGGTTGATAGATACGCAGTATTTT.

The chain employs TRBV5-5 and TRBJ2-7; possible D gene TRBD2, 6 bases. Germline CDR1 and CDR2: SGHKS and YYEKEE (reference sequence). V was clipped by 2 bases and J by 2 bases, with 14 bases between them. The CDR3 contains 15 residues. CDR3 in amino acids: CASSFLRERTYEQYF. DNA of the CDR3: TGTGCCAGCAGCTTCCTCCGGGAGCGAACCTACGAGCAGTACTTC.

The chain is built from TRBV7-9 and TRBJ2-7; TRBD1 aligns across 7 bases. Losses at the gene ends were 5 bases for V and 5 bases for J; bases not matched to a gene: 9. The CDR3 consists of 14 residues. Germline lookup yields CDR1 SEHNR and CDR2 FQNEAQ (reference sequence). In DNA, the CDR3 is TGTGCCAGCAGCCTGGGACAGACCAGGAACGAGCAGTACTTC. This translates into CASSLGQTRNEQYF.